This TCR beta chain was sequenced for a study of a mutant IDH1 vaccine in newly diagnosed glioma. This table comes from immunoSEQ multiplex PCR, and its TCRdb copy is limited to in-frame clones, with some not included. The sample holds roughly 84,000 clones, about 80% seen once. Germline CDR1 reads LGHNT; CDR2 reads FRNRAP. The CDR3 length is 13 residues. V lost 1 base and J 3 bases, leaving 6 bases between the germline ends. Time point reported: baseline, week 1 (first vaccination visit). As for treatment: pre-vaccination baseline after standard-of-care therapy. The sample here was PBMCs, taken from a glioma patient treated with radiotherapy, temozolomide or both. The V and J genes are TRBV12-5 and TRBJ2-5; D not certain. This receptor was identified in a middle-aged man with glioma. Some clones in this sample may be carry-over from other donors' samples. CDR3 sequence (DNA): TGTGCTAGTGGTTTGGGGACCGAAGAGACCCAGTACTTC. Encoded protein: CASGLGTEETQYF.